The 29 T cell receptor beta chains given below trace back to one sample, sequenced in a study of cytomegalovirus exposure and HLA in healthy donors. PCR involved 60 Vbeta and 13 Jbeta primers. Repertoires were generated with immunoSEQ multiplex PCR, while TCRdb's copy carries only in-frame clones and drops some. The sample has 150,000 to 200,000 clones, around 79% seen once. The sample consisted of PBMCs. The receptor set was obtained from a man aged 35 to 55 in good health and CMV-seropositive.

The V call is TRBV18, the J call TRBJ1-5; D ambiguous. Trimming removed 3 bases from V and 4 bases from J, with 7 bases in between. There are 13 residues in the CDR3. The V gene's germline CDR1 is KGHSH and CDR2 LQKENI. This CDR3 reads CASSPAGNQPQHF. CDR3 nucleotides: TGTGCCAGCTCACCCGCGGGGAATCAGCCCCAGCATTTT.

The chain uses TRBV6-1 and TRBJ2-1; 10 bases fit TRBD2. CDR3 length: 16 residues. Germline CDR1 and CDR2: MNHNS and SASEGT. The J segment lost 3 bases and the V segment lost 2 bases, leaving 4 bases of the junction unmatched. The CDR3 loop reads CASSESSGRNYNEQFF. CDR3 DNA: TGTGCCAGCAGTGAATCTAGCGGGAGAAACTACAATGAGCAGTTCTTC.

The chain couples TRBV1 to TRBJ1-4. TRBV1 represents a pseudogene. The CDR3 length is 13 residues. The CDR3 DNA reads TGCACCAGCAGCCAAGGGGGGGATGAAAAACTGTTTTTT. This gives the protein CTSSQGGDEKLFF.

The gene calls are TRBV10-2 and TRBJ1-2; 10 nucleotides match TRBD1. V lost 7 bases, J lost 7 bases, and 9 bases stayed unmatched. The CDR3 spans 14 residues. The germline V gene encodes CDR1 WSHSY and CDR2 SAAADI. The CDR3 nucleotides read TGCGCCAGCACGAATGACAGGGGGCGCCGTGGCTACACCTTC. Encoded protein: CASTNDRGRRGYTF.

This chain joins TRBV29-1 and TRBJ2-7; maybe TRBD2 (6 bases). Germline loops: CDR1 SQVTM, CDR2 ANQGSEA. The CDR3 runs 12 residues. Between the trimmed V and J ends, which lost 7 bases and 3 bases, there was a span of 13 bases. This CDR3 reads CSGGFGGYEQYF. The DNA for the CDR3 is TGCAGCGGCGGGTTCGGGGGCTACGAGCAGTACTTC.

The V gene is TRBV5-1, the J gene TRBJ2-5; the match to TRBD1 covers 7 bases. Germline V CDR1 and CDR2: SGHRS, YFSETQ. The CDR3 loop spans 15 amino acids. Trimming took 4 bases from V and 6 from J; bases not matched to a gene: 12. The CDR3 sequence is CASSPGQDIPKTQYF. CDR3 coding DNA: TGCGCCAGCAGCCCCGGACAGGACATCCCCAAGACCCAGTACTTC.

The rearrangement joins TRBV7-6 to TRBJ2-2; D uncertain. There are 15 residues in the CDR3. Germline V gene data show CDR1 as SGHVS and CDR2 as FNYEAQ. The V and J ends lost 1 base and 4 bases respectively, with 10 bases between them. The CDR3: CASSLEAGSTGELFF. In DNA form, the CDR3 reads TGTGCCAGCAGCTTAGAGGCAGGATCCACCGGGGAGCTGTTTTTT.

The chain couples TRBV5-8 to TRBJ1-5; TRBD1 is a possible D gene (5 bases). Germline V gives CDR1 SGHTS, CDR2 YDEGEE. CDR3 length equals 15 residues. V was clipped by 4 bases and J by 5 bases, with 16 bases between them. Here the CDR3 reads CASSLRTPDYQPQHF. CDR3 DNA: TGTGCCAGCAGCCTCCGGACACCAGACTATCAGCCCCAGCATTTT.

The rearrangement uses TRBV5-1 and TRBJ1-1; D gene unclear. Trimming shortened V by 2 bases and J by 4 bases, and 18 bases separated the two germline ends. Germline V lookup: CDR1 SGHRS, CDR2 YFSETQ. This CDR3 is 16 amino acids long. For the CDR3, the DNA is TGCGCCAGCAGCTTCCGAACCCCCGGGGAGAGCACTGAAGCTTTCTTT. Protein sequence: CASSFRTPGESTEAFF. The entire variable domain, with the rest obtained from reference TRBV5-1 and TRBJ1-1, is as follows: KAGVTQTPRYLIKTRGQQVTLSCSPISGHRSVSWYQQTPGQGLQFLFEYFSETQRNKGNFPGRFSGRQFSNSRSEMNVSTLELGDSALYLCASSFRTPGESTEAFFGQGTRLTVV.

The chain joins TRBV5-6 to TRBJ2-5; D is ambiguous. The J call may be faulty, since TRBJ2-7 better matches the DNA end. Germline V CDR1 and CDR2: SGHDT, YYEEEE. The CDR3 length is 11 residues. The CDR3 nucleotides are TGTGCCAGCAGCCGGAGTTACGAGCAGTACTTC. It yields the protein CASSRSYEQYF.

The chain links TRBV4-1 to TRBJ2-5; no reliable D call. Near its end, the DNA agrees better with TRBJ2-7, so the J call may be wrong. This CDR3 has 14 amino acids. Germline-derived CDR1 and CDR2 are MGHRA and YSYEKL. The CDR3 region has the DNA TGCGCCAGCAGCCAAGAAACCAGGTCCCACGAGCAGTACTTC. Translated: CASSQETRSHEQYF.

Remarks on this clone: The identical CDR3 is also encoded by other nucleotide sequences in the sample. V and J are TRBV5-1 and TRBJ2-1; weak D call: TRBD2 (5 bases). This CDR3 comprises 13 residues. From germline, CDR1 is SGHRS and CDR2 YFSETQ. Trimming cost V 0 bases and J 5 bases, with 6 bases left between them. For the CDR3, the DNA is TGCGCCAGCAGCTTGGCCGGGAACAATGAGCAGTTCTTC. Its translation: CASSLAGNNEQFF.

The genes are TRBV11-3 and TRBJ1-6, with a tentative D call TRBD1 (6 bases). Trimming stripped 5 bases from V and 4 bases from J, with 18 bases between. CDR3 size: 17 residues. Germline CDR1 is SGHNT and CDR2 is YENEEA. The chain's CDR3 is CASSTQGPESYNSPLHF. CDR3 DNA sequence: TGTGCCAGCAGCACCCAGGGGCCGGAGTCATATAATTCACCCCTCCACTTT.

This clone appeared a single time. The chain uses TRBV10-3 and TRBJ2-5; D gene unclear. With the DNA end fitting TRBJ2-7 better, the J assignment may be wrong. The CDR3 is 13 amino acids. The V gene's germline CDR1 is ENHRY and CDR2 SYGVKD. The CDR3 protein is CAISETMPYEQYF. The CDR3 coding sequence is TGTGCCATCAGTGAGACGATGCCCTACGAGCAGTACTTC.

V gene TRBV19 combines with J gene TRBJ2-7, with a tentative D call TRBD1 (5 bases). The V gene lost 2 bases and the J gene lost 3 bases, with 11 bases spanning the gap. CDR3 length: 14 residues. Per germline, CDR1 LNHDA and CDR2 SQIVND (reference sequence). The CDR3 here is CASSILPGNYEQYF. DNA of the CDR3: TGTGCCAGTAGTATACTCCCAGGGAACTACGAGCAGTACTTC.

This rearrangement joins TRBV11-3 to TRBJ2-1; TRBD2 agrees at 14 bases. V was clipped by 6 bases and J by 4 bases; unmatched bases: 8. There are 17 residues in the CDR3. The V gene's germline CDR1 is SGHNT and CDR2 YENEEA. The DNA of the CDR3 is TGTGCCAGCAGTCCGGGACTAGCGGGAGACTTTTACAATGAGCAGTTCTTC. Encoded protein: CASSPGLAGDFYNEQFF.

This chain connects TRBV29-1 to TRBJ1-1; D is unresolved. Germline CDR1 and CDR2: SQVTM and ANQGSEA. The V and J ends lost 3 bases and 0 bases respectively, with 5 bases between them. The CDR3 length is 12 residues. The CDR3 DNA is TGCAGCGTTGATTCCTTGAACACTGAAGCTTTCTTT. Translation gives CSVDSLNTEAFF.

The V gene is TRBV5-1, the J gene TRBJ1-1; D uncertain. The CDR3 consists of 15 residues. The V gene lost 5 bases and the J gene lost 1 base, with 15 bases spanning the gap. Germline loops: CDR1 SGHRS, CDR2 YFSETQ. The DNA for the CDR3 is TGCGCCAGCAGGGCCTTAATTACAGAGAACACTGAAGCTTTCTTT. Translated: CASRALITENTEAFF.

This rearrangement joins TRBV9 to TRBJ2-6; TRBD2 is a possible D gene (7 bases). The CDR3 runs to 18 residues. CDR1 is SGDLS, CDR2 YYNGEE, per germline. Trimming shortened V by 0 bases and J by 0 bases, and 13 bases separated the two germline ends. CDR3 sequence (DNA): TGTGCCAGCAGCGTAGGGGGGGGCCTAAGCTCTGGGGCCAACGTCCTGACTTTC. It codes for CASSVGGGLSSGANVLTF.

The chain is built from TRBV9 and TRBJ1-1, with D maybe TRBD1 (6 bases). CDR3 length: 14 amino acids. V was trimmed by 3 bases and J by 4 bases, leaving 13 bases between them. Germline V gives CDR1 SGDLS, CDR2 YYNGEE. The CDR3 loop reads CASSATTGSTEAFF. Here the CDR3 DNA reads TGTGCCAGCAGCGCAACTACAGGGAGCACTGAAGCTTTCTTT.

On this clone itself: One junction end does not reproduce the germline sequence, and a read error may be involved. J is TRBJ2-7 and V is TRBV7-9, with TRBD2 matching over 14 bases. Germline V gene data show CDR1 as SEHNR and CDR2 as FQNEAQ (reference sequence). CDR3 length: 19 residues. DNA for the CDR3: TGTTCCAGCAGCTTTTCGGGACTAGCGGGAGCTCCTAGTGCCTACGAGCAGTACTTC. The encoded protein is CSSSFSGLAGAPSAYEQYF. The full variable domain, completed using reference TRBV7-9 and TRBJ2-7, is DTGVSQNPRHKITKRGQNVTFRCDPISEHNRLYWYRQTLGQGPEFLTYFQNEAQLEKSRLLSDRFSAERPKGSFSTLEIQRTEQGDSAMYLCSSSFSGLAGAPSAYEQYFGPGTRLTVT.

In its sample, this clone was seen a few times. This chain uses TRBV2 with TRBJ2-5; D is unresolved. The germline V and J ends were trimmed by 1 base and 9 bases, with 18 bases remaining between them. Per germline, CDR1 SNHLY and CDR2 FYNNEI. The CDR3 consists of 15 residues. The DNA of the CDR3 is TGTGCCAGCAGTGAAGGATTAGCCGGAAGGCTGTCCCAGTACTTC. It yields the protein CASSEGLAGRLSQYF.

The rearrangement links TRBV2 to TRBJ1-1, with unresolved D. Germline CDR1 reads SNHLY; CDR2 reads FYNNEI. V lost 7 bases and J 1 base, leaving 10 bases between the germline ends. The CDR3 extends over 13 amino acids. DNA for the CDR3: TGTGCCAGCATAGAAGAGCGGAACACTGAAGCTTTCTTT. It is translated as CASIEERNTEAFF. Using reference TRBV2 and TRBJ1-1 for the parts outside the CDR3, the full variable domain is EPEVTQTPSHQVTQMGQEVILRCVPISNHLYFYWYRQILGQKVEFLVSFYNNEISEKSEIFDDQFSVERPDGSNFTLKIRSTKLEDSAMYFCASIEERNTEAFFGQGTRLTVV.

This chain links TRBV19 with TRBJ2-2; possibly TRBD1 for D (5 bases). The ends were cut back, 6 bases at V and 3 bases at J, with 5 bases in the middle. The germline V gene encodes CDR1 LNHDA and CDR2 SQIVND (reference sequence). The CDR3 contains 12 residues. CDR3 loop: CASRGDTGELFF. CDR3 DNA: TGTGCCAGTAGAGGGGACACCGGGGAGCTGTTTTTT.

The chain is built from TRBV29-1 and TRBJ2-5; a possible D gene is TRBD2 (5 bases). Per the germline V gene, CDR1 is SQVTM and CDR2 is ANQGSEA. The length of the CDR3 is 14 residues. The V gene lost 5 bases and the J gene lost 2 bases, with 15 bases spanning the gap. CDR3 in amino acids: CSVKHGNRQETQYF. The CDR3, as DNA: TGCAGCGTTAAACACGGGAATCGACAAGAGACCCAGTACTTC.

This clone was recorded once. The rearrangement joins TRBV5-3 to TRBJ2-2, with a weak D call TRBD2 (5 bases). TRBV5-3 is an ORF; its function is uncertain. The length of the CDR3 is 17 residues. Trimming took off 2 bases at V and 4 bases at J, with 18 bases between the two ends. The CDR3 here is CARSLKGLLGSTGELFF. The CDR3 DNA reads TGTGCCAGAAGCTTAAAAGGACTTCTCGGAAGCACCGGGGAGCTGTTTTTT.

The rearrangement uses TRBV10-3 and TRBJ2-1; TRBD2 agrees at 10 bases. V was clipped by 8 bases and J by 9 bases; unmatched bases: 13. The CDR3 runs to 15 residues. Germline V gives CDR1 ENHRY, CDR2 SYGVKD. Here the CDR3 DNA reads TGTGCCATCGGCGGGACTAGCGCCGGCGAGGGTGAGCAGTTCTTC. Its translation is CAIGGTSAGEGEQFF.

The CDR3 DNA follows: TGTGCCTTCCCCCGGGAGACCCAGTACTTC. Translated, it gives CAFPRETQYF. The chain is built from TRBV5-6 and TRBJ2-5; unclear D gene. This CDR3 is 10 amino acids long. V was clipped by 10 bases and J by 5 bases, with 9 bases between them. The V gene's germline CDR1 is SGHDT and CDR2 YYEEEE.

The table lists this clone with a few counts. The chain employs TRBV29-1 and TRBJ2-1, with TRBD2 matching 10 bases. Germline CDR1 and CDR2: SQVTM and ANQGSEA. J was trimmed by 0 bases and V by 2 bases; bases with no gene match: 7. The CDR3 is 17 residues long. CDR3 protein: CSVELAGVLHSYNEQFF. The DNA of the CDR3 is TGCAGCGTTGAACTAGCGGGAGTTTTACACTCCTACAATGAGCAGTTCTTC.